These T cell receptor beta chains were read from a single sample in a study of T cell changes during pregnancy in multiple sclerosis. The method was immunoSEQ multiplex PCR; TCRdb's version includes in-frame clones alone and lacks a portion of them. The data show tens of thousands of clones, almost 95% seen once. Here the sequenced sample was peripheral blood, taken in the first trimester of pregnancy. These receptors originate from a female donor with multiple sclerosis, enrolled in a pregnancy study. The conserved cysteine and the conserved F or W are not part of the CDR3 here.

J gene | V gene | CDR3 protein
TRBJ1-1 | TRBV7-9 | ASSLGTGLGGTEAF
TRBJ2-7 | TRBV18 | ASSRLVGGDYASEQY
TRBJ1-2 | TRBV4-2 | ASSQDRLKGYGYT
TRBJ1-2 | TRBV9 | ASSYVPGQLYGYT
TRBJ2-5 | TRBV7-6 | ASSANLADIGETQY
TRBJ1-4 | TRBV19 | ASNNRVNPGATNEKLF
TRBJ2-3 | TRBV5-1 | ASGGVETDTQY
TRBJ2-5 | TRBV4-2 | ASSRGQGGETQY
TRBJ1-3 | TRBV9 | ASSVAPVSSGNTIY
TRBJ1-6 | TRBV19 | ASSIATASSYNSPLH
TRBJ1-5 | TRBV19 | ASSIDSWPNQPQH
TRBJ2-3 | TRBV30 | AWSEPGDGDTQY
TRBJ2-6 | TRBV2 | AALTALNAWGANVLT
TRBJ2-2 | TRBV2 | ASSEAPGSNTGELF
TRBJ1-1 | TRBV7-2 | ASSPRRGPSTEAF
TRBJ2-3 | TRBV7-9 | ASSQLTSTDTQY
TRBJ1-1 | TRBV9 | ASSLADTMNTEAF
TRBJ2-5 | TRBV4-3 | ASSQATGLGETQY
TRBJ1-2 | TRBV19 | ASSIARTSAKTGAVYGYT
TRBJ2-1 | TRBV9 | ASSPQLAGYNEQF
TRBJ1-5 | TRBV2 | ASRGRGASNQPQH
TRBJ2-1 | TRBV30 | AWCRQGRTYNEQF
TRBJ2-1 | TRBV7-2 | ASSPPGLAYNEQF
TRBJ2-7 | TRBV13 | ASSPRTSGGHEQY
TRBJ2-5 | TRBV4-3 | ASSQGVGSGAETQY
TRBJ1-4 | TRBV5-5 | ASSPTLARGLEEKLF
TRBJ2-1 | TRBV5-5 | ASRLSWTGTNEQF
TRBJ2-7 | TRBV14 | ASSQGPGQGAFEQY
TRBJ2-2 | TRBV7-2 | ASSLDGEGTGELF
TRBJ2-1 | TRBV29-1 | SVWTSGLYSEQF
TRBJ1-2 | TRBV6-1 | ASSGTDFLRN
TRBJ2-1 | TRBV7-2 | ASSRAGEEQF
TRBJ2-2 | TRBV6-5 | ANPTLGGNAGELF
TRBJ1-1 | TRBV5-1 | ASSLPQREGDTEAF
TRBJ1-2 | TRBV7-8 | ASSYDRGDGYT
TRBJ2-3 | TRBV6-1 | ASSDATSGGFWTDTQY
TRBJ2-5 | TRBV4-3 | ASSQDGQGYETQY
TRBJ1-2 | TRBV7-6 | ASSLDMWTGGYT
TRBJ2-7 | TRBV18 | ASSPNRGGSYEQY
TRBJ2-1 | TRBV7-7 | ASSLRLAVYNEQF
TRBJ1-3 | TRBV15 | ATSRAGLSSGNTIY
TRBJ2-3 | TRBV6-1 | ASSALATSTDTQY
TRBJ1-1 | TRBV7-2 | ASSLRAGGFDEAF
TRBJ2-7 | TRBV10-2 | ASSGLAGPSYEQY
TRBJ1-2 | TRBV7-3 | ASSSYPGGNYGYT
TRBJ2-7 | TRBV7-8 | ASSRTPASRHEQY
TRBJ2-5 | TRBV12-5 | ASGLDSQETQY